The 24 T cell receptor beta chains presented below share a single source sample, sequenced in a study of T cells in Graves' hyperthyroidism and ophthalmopathy. There were TCR beta CDR3 regions amplified from RNA transcripts. An initial round of RT-PCR targeting the TCR CDR3 relied on the HTBI primer set. In TCRdb, the multiplex PCR reads were re-called with MiXCR into one record per CDR3 protein. The sample lists hundreds of thousands of distinct CDR3 sequences; 20% were seen once. The sequencing sample was made of blood. The receptors here all came from a middle-aged man with Graves' ophthalmopathy.

This clonotype was seen a handful of times. The rearrangement uses TRBV5-1 and TRBJ1-5; D unclear. This CDR3 contains 13 residues. CDR1 is SGHRS and CDR2 is YFSETQ in the germline V gene. Trimming pared 0 bases from V and 5 bases from J, leaving 6 bases between. Here the CDR3 DNA reads TGCGCCAGCAGCTTGGTCCCGGATCAGCCCCAGCATTTT. Amino acids: CASSLVPDQPQHF.

This clonotype was counted ten times or more. This chain uses TRBV20-1 with TRBJ2-3; D might be TRBD1 (6 bases). Looked up from germline, CDR1 is DFQATT and CDR2 is SNEGSKA (reference sequence). There are 16 residues in the CDR3. Trimming stripped 6 bases from V and 1 base from J, with 20 bases between. The CDR3 loop reads CSAPDLQGRGTDTQYF. The CDR3, as DNA: TGCAGTGCCCCGGACTTACAGGGTCGGGGCACAGATACGCAGTATTTT.

The sample holds many counts of this clonotype. The V and J genes are TRBV5-1 and TRBJ2-3, with 9 bases lining up with TRBD2. The V segment lost 4 bases and the J segment 2 bases; nucleotides outside the gene matches: 11. The germline V gene has CDR1 SGHRS and CDR2 YFSETQ. This CDR3 contains 17 residues. The CDR3 here is CASSLGSGGPFTDTQYF. CDR3 coding DNA: TGCGCCAGCAGCCTGGGTAGCGGGGGACCTTTCACAGATACGCAGTATTTT.

This chain joins TRBV7-9 and TRBJ2-3; TRBD1 aligns across 9 bases. The ends lost 5 bases at V and 0 bases at J; junction bases unmatched: 6. The CDR3 runs 16 residues. The V gene's germline CDR1 is SEHNR and CDR2 FQNEAQ (reference sequence). CDR3 DNA: TGTGCCAGCAGCAGATCGACAGGGGGGAGCACAGATACGCAGTATTTT. It yields the protein CASSRSTGGSTDTQYF.

This clonotype was counted only a few times. This rearrangement joins TRBV19 to TRBJ1-5; D ambiguous. Per the germline V gene, CDR1 is LNHDA and CDR2 is SQIVND (reference sequence). V was pared by 6 bases and J by 2 bases, with 14 bases between. This CDR3 region has 15 residues. The CDR3 here is CASSLGREGNQPQHF. The CDR3 nucleotides are TGTGCCAGTAGCCTGGGTAGGGAGGGCAATCAGCCCCAGCATTTT. The complete variable domain, with remaining parts taken from reference TRBV19 and TRBJ1-5, reads DGGITQSPKYLFRKEGQNVTLSCEQNLNHDAMYWYRQDPGQGLRLIYYSQIVNDFQKGDIAEGYSVSREKKESFPLTVTSAQKNPTAFYLCASSLGREGNQPQHFGDGTRLSIL.

Only one count was recorded for this clonotype. V is TRBV12-3 or TRBV12-4 and J is TRBJ2-7; 8 positions agree with TRBD1. This CDR3 has 15 residues. After removal of 1 base from V and 1 base from J, the junction contained 3 bases not matched to a gene. The DNA of the CDR3 is TGTGCCAGCAGTTTAGTCAGGGGGCTTTCCTACGAGCAGTACTTC. Its protein is CASSLVRGLSYEQYF.

This clonotype was counted between two and nine times. This chain joins TRBV30 and TRBJ1-1; D gene uncertain. The CDR3 totals 12 residues. V lost 0 bases and J lost 4, with 6 bases in between. In germline, CDR1 is GTSNPN, CDR2 SVGIG (reference sequence). Here the CDR3 reads CAWSVLGTEAFF. The CDR3 coding sequence is TGTGCCTGGAGTGTACTCGGCACTGAAGCTTTCTTT.

This clonotype was found a few times. The J gene is TRBJ2-3, the V gene TRBV24-1; D is unresolved. With 3 bases removed from V and 0 bases from J, the gap between germline ends came to 9 bases. The CDR3 contains 15 residues. Germline V gene data show CDR1 as KGHDR and CDR2 as SFDVKD. CDR3 in amino acids: CATSDNLGSTDTQYF. The CDR3 DNA follows: TGTGCCACCAGTGATAATCTGGGAAGCACAGATACGCAGTATTTT.

This clonotype has a count of ten or more. V usage is TRBV11-2 and J usage is TRBJ1-6; 12 bases map to TRBD1. With 7 bases clipped from V and 12 bases from J, the junction kept 10 bases outside the gene matches. In germline, CDR1 is SGHAT, CDR2 FQNNGV. The CDR3 spans 15 residues. The CDR3 sequence is CASTRDRGLWIPLHF. The CDR3 DNA reads TGTGCCAGCACCCGGGACAGGGGGCTGTGGATACCCCTCCACTTT.

The rearrangement links TRBV20-1 to TRBJ2-2, with no clear D. Germline CDR1 and CDR2: DFQATT and SNEGSKA (reference sequence). This CDR3 is built from 13 residues. Trimming pared 1 base from V and 3 bases from J, leaving 6 bases between. CDR3 sequence reads: CSARVLYTGELFF. CDR3 nucleotide sequence: TGCAGTGCTAGAGTCCTTTACACCGGGGAGCTGTTTTTT.

There are a few counts of this clonotype. The chain combines TRBV2 with TRBJ1-1; D gene uncertain. CDR1 SNHLY and CDR2 FYNNEI come from the germline V gene. This CDR3 comprises 13 residues. V was trimmed by 6 bases and J by 2 bases, leaving 10 bases between them. The CDR3 spells CASRARVNTEAFF. CDR3 DNA: TGTGCCAGCAGGGCAAGGGTAAACACTGAAGCTTTCTTT.

This chain links TRBV5-1 with TRBJ2-1; 7 bases are a match to TRBD2. Looked up from germline, CDR1 is SGHRS and CDR2 is YFSETQ. The V gene end was trimmed by 3 bases and the J gene end by 0 bases; junction bases not matched to a gene: 12. The CDR3 length is 18 residues. The CDR3 spells CASSSPREATSSYNEQFF. The CDR3 DNA sequence: TGCGCCAGCAGCTCTCCTCGGGAGGCTACCAGCTCCTACAATGAGCAGTTCTTC.

The genes are TRBV3-1 and TRBJ2-3; 8 nucleotides line up with TRBD2. CDR1 and CDR2 from the germline V gene are LGHDT and YNNKEL (reference sequence). This CDR3 is 17 amino acids long. Trimming removed 4 bases from V and 6 bases from J; junction bases left unmatched: 15. The CDR3 spells CASSRIGGGVAPDTQYF. CDR3 bases: TGTGCCAGCAGCCGCATCGGGGGGGGAGTGGCCCCCGATACGCAGTATTTT.

This clonotype was seen only a few times. The CDR3 loop reads CASTRGDEKLFF. In DNA form, the CDR3 reads TGTGCCAGCACGAGGGGGGATGAAAAACTGTTTTTT. The chain has TRBV7-6 and TRBJ1-4, with D possibly TRBD1 on 6 matching bases. This CDR3 has 12 residues. Germline assignment: CDR1 SGHVS and CDR2 FNYEAQ. Trimming stripped 7 bases from V and 6 bases from J, with 9 bases between.

This clonotype has at least ten counts. The chain recombines TRBV30 with TRBJ2-2; D remains unclear. V lost 1 base and J 8 bases, leaving 8 bases between the germline ends. Germline CDR1 and CDR2: GTSNPN and SVGIG (reference sequence). CDR3 size: 12 residues. In DNA, the CDR3 is TGTGCCTGGAGTGAGGGATCGGGGGAGCTGTTTTTT. This translates into CAWSEGSGELFF.

The chain links TRBV6-1 to TRBJ1-6, with D maybe TRBD1 (5 bases). The CDR3 has 14 amino acids. With 4 bases removed from V and 9 bases from J, the gap between germline ends came to 13 bases. Germline CDR1 and CDR2: MNHNS and SASEGT. CDR3 DNA sequence: TGTGCCAGCAGTGGGGGCCTCAGAAGTTCACCCCTCCACTTT. Its protein product is CASSGGLRSSPLHF.

This chain joins TRBV27 and TRBJ1-1; 10 bases line up with TRBD1. Germline-derived CDR1 and CDR2 are MNHEY and SMNVEV (reference sequence). V shed 7 bases and J 6 bases; nucleotides not matched to a gene: 2. The CDR3 totals 12 residues. The CDR3 DNA sequence: TGTGCCAGCAAAGGACAGGGGGCTGAAGCTTTCTTT. The encoded protein is CASKGQGAEAFF.

This clonotype is a singleton in its sample. The chain uses TRBV6-2 or TRBV6-3 and TRBJ2-3; 7 bases map to TRBD1. This CDR3 has 15 amino acids. Germline trimming cut 7 bases from V and 3 bases from J; bases unmatched to any gene: 10. Per germline, CDR1 MNHEY and CDR2 SVGEGT. The CDR3 nucleotides read TGTGCCAGCACGTCCGGGGACAGCGCAACAGATACGCAGTATTTT. Translating it yields CASTSGDSATDTQYF.

The chain has TRBV27 and TRBJ2-2; D remains ambiguous. The CDR3 consists of 14 residues. V was cut by 3 bases and J by 1 base, with 6 bases left in between. The germline CDR1 and CDR2 sequences are MNHEY and SMNVEV (reference sequence). In DNA, the CDR3 is TGTGCCAGCAGTTTTCGGCGGAACACCGGGGAGCTGTTTTTT. It specifies CASSFRRNTGELFF.

This clonotype was counted between two and nine times. This rearrangement joins TRBV27 to TRBJ1-4; D not resolved. V lost 5 bases and J lost 7, with 14 bases in between. The CDR3 totals 14 residues. CDR1 and CDR2 from the germline V gene are MNHEY and SMNVEV (reference sequence). CDR3 sequence reads: CASSHLIAGEKLFF. The CDR3 bases are TGTGCCAGCAGTCACCTAATCGCGGGTGAAAAACTGTTTTTT.

The J gene is TRBJ2-7, the V gene TRBV30, with D possibly being TRBD1 or TRBD2 (6 bases each). The CDR3 consists of 16 residues. Germline V gene lookup returns CDR1 GTSNPN and CDR2 SVGIG (reference sequence). Trimming removed 5 bases from V and 5 bases from J, with 25 bases in between. DNA for the CDR3: TGTGCCTGGGATGAGAAGGGGGGCAGAGGGAGGCACGAGCAGTACTTC. Translation: CAWDEKGGRGRHEQYF.

The CDR3 region is CASSVTGTRSTGKQYF. The CDR3 DNA sequence: TGTGCCAGCAGTGTTACCGGGACTAGGTCTACCGGGAAGCAGTACTTC. V is TRBV6-1 and J is TRBJ2-7; 8 bases map to TRBD2. Germline CDR1 MNHNS, CDR2 SASEGT. There are 16 residues in the CDR3. V lost 4 bases to trimming and J lost 8 bases; unmatched junction nucleotides: 16.

Remarks on this clonotype: Given a much more abundant clone one base away, this may be a read error. V gene TRBV2 combines with J gene TRBJ1-5; D may be TRBD1 (6 bases). This CDR3 is 15 amino acids long. From germline, CDR1 is SNHLY and CDR2 FYNNEI. The CDR3 DNA sequence: TGTGCCAGCAGTGAAGAGGGCAGGGGCAATCATCCCCAGCATTTT. Its protein product is CASSEEGRGNHPQHF.

This clonotype was counted between two and nine times. CDR3 sequence: CASSDSWAEQFF. In DNA, the CDR3 is TGCGCCAGCAGTGACTCGTGGGCGGAGCAGTTCTTC. V is TRBV10-1 and J is TRBJ2-1; D is unresolved. The CDR3 runs 12 residues. Germline loops: CDR1 WNHNN, CDR2 SYGVQD (reference sequence). Trimming cost V 3 bases and J 10 bases, with 10 bases left between them.